This TCR beta chain was obtained from a study of blood T cell repertoires in COVID-19. Overall study context: COVID-19 samples collected from the United States, Italy and Spain covered acute and convalescent phases.

Germline-derived CDR1 and CDR2 are MNHEY and SVGAGI. The V segment lost 0 bases and the J segment 5 bases; nucleotides outside the gene matches: 4. This CDR3 has 15 residues. Generated by immunoSEQ multiplex PCR, the TCRdb table keeps only in-frame clones and is missing some. The table lists roughly 190,000 clones, roughly 87% of them singletons, with under 7.5% in the top ten. The rearrangement joins TRBV6-5 to TRBJ1-2, with 9 nucleotides matching TRBD1. The sequence was obtained from a woman between 40 and 55 years old with acute or convalescent COVID-19. Sequencing was carried out using peripheral blood. CDR3 amino acids: CASSYSGDRVYGYTF. CDR3 bases: TGTGCCAGCAGTTACTCGGGGGACAGGGTATATGGCTACACCTTC.